Following are 27 T cell receptor beta chains from one sample sequenced in a study of blood T cell repertoires in COVID-19. Generated by immunoSEQ multiplex PCR, the TCRdb table keeps only in-frame clones and is missing some. The sample yields around 190,000 clones, 65% to 90% seen once. Sample: peripheral blood. The receptor set was obtained from a human donor in a cohort sampled during active COVID-19.

The rearrangement links TRBV4-1 to TRBJ1-1; D possibly corresponds to TRBD1 (5 bases). Germline CDR1 and CDR2: MGHRA and YSYEKL. Trimming took off 4 bases at V and 0 bases at J, with 18 bases between the two ends. This CDR3 has 17 residues. As DNA, the CDR3 is TGCGCCAGCAGCCGAGGAAGGACCCGGACAATGAACACTGAAGCTTTCTTT. Encoded protein: CASSRGRTRTMNTEAFF.

This clone came up a few times. The chain has TRBV7-9 and TRBJ2-5, with D possibly TRBD2 on 6 matching bases. V was cut by 3 bases and J by 5 bases, with 13 bases left in between. The CDR3 consists of 14 residues. Germline-derived CDR1 and CDR2 are SEHNR and FQNEAQ (reference sequence). CDR3 coding DNA: TGTGCCAGCAGCTTTCAGGGAGGAGGGGAGACCCAGTACTTC. It yields the protein CASSFQGGGETQYF.

The chain links TRBV7-2 to TRBJ2-7, with 10 bases fitting TRBD2. V dropped 1 base and J dropped 5; count of bases not matched to a gene: 11. The CDR3 is 17 amino acids. Germline CDR1 reads SGHTA; CDR2 reads FQGNSA. CDR3: CASSLGYMASGSHEQYF. CDR3 DNA: TGTGCCAGCAGCTTAGGTTATATGGCTAGCGGGAGCCACGAGCAGTACTTC.

The V call is TRBV30, the J call TRBJ2-3; 13 positions agree with TRBD2. The CDR3 consists of 13 residues. CDR1 and CDR2 (germline): GTSNPN, SVGIG (reference sequence). The junction had 3 bases not matched to a gene; V was cut back by 5 bases and J by 7 bases. The CDR3: CAWGTSGTYTQYF. CDR3 coding DNA: TGTGCCTGGGGGACTAGCGGGACATATACGCAGTATTTT.

The chain couples TRBV5-1 to TRBJ2-1; 10 bases agree with TRBD1. The V segment lost 4 bases and the J segment 4 bases; nucleotides outside the gene matches: 5. The germline V gene encodes CDR1 SGHRS and CDR2 YFSETQ. The CDR3 covers 15 residues. The DNA of the CDR3 is TGCGCCAGCAGCAGTAGACAGGGGGCGTACAATGAGCAGTTCTTC. It encodes CASSSRQGAYNEQFF.

This clone has only one observation. The chain couples TRBV2 to TRBJ2-2; 10 bases line up with TRBD2. Trimming at V came to 4 bases and at J to 7 bases, leaving 3 bases not matched to a gene. This CDR3 spans 14 amino acids. Germline V lookup: CDR1 SNHLY, CDR2 FYNNEI. The CDR3 region has the DNA TGTGCCAGCAGTGTCACTAGCGGGATCGGGGAGCTGTTTTTT. It encodes CASSVTSGIGELFF.

The chain joins TRBV4-1 to TRBJ1-2; 9 bases line up with TRBD1. The V gene's germline CDR1 is MGHRA and CDR2 YSYEKL. This CDR3 comprises 18 residues. Losses at the gene ends were 3 bases for V and 4 bases for J; bases not matched to a gene: 15. Here the CDR3 reads CASSHGGQGWSRPYGYTF. For the CDR3, the DNA is TGCGCCAGCAGCCACGGGGGACAGGGCTGGAGCCGGCCCTATGGCTACACCTTC.

This chain connects TRBV6-5 to TRBJ2-5, with 7 bases identical to TRBD1. This CDR3 spans 14 amino acids. Germline V lookup: CDR1 MNHEY, CDR2 SVGAGI. With 1 base clipped from V and 3 bases from J, the junction kept 2 bases outside the gene matches. The DNA for the CDR3 is TGTGCCAGCAGTTACTGGGACAGTGAAGAGACCCAGTACTTC. Protein sequence: CASSYWDSEETQYF.

This sequence joins TRBV28 and TRBJ2-1; D gene ambiguous. Germline V gene sequence: CDR1 MDHEN, CDR2 SYDVKM. V shed 3 bases and J shed 4 bases, with 16 bases lying between them. The CDR3 length is 16 residues. The chain's CDR3 is CASSFGDSSAYNEQFF. In nucleotides, the CDR3 is TGTGCCAGCAGTTTCGGAGACTCCTCGGCGTACAATGAGCAGTTCTTC.

The chain employs TRBV7-9 and TRBJ2-1; 7 bases line up with TRBD2. CDR3 length equals 16 residues. With V trimmed by 1 base and J by 9 bases, 12 bases remained unmatched. Germline V gives CDR1 SEHNR, CDR2 FQNEAQ (reference sequence). The CDR3 nucleotides are TGTGCCAGCAGCTTAGGAGATGGGGGAGGGCCTGGTGAGCAGTTCTTC. It encodes CASSLGDGGGPGEQFF.

This sequence joins TRBV18 and TRBJ1-5; no clear D gene. CDR3 length: 17 amino acids. V was cut by 1 base and J by 0 bases, with 13 bases left in between. Germline V lookup: CDR1 KGHSH, CDR2 LQKENI. The CDR3 here is CASSPRGVSASNQPQHF. The CDR3 DNA is TGTGCCAGCTCACCACGGGGAGTTTCTGCTAGCAATCAGCCCCAGCATTTT. Using reference TRBV18 and TRBJ1-5 for the parts outside the CDR3, the full variable domain is NAGVMQNPRHLVRRRGQEARLRCSPMKGHSHVYWYRQLPEEGLKFMVYLQKENIIDESGMPKERFSAEFPKEGPSILRIQQVVRGDSAAYFCASSPRGVSASNQPQHFGDGTRLSIL.

The genes are TRBV10-1 and TRBJ2-7; 9 bases map to TRBD1. This CDR3 has 15 amino acids. Germline CDR1 WNHNN, CDR2 SYGVQD (reference sequence). V dropped 0 bases and J dropped 3; count of bases not matched to a gene: 3. The CDR3 sequence: CASSESGTGNYEQYF. The CDR3 nucleotides are TGCGCCAGCAGTGAGTCGGGGACAGGGAACTACGAGCAGTACTTC.

V and J are TRBV27 and TRBJ2-1; D may be TRBD2 (6 bases). CDR1 is MNHEY and CDR2 is SMNVEV in the germline V gene (reference sequence). Trimming pared 2 bases from V and 0 bases from J, leaving 8 bases between. This CDR3 is built from 15 residues. As DNA, the CDR3 is TGTGCCAGCAGTTTAGTGGGGGGCTCCTACAATGAGCAGTTCTTC. Its protein product is CASSLVGGSYNEQFF.

For the CDR3, the DNA is TGCGCCAGCAGAGGCGGAAGTCCAGAGCAGTACTTC. Amino acid sequence: CASRGGSPEQYF. The chain employs TRBV5-1 and TRBJ2-7; no reliable D call. Germline loops: CDR1 SGHRS, CDR2 YFSETQ. The CDR3 contains 12 residues. With 5 bases removed from V and 7 bases from J, the gap between germline ends came to 13 bases.

Remarks on this clone: The sample has other DNA sequences that encode this CDR3 too. The chain links TRBV5-1 to TRBJ1-1; D may be TRBD1 (6 bases). V lost 2 bases and J 0 bases, leaving 11 bases between the germline ends. CDR3 length: 15 amino acids. The germline V gene has CDR1 SGHRS and CDR2 YFSETQ. The CDR3 protein is CASSLDGQMNTEAFF. In DNA, the CDR3 is TGCGCCAGCAGCTTAGACGGACAGATGAACACTGAAGCTTTCTTT.

The chain joins TRBV7-9 to TRBJ1-2; 9 bases map to TRBD1. The CDR3 has 14 amino acids. Per the germline V gene, CDR1 is SEHNR and CDR2 is FQNEAQ (reference sequence). J was trimmed by 4 bases and V by 7 bases; bases with no gene match: 7. The CDR3 sequence: CASNQGQGGYGYTF. CDR3 bases: TGTGCCAGCAACCAGGGACAGGGTGGCTATGGCTACACCTTC.

The chain carries TRBV28 and TRBJ2-1; TRBD2 agrees at 9 bases. The V gene's germline CDR1 is MDHEN and CDR2 SYDVKM. The CDR3 is made up of 15 amino acids. V dropped 7 bases and J dropped 2; count of bases not matched to a gene: 6. CDR3 sequence: CASTLSGRAYNEQFF. In DNA, the CDR3 is TGTGCCAGCACTCTTAGCGGGAGAGCCTACAATGAGCAGTTCTTC.

V gene TRBV15 combines with J gene TRBJ2-7; TRBD1 might be the D (6 bases). CDR3 length: 17 amino acids. Germline CDR1 reads LNHNV; CDR2 reads YYDKDF (reference sequence). Trimming removed 1 base from V and 1 base from J, with 17 bases in between. The CDR3 region has the DNA TGTGCCACCAGCAGAGGACCCCCAACAGGGCTTTCCTACGAGCAGTACTTC. Amino acid sequence: CATSRGPPTGLSYEQYF.

The chain links TRBV4-1 to TRBJ2-7; 7 bases are a match to TRBD1. V was pared by 1 base and J by 2 bases, with 11 bases of the junction left unmatched. The CDR3 runs to 17 residues. Germline values: CDR1 MGHRA, CDR2 YSYEKL. The DNA for the CDR3 is TGCGCCAGCAGCCAAGCCCCGTTACAGGGGATAACCTACGAGCAGTACTTC. Residues: CASSQAPLQGITYEQYF.

The genes are TRBV19 and TRBJ2-7, with D possibly TRBD2 on 5 matching bases. Trimming pared 4 bases from V and 3 bases from J, leaving 10 bases between. Per the germline V gene, CDR1 is LNHDA and CDR2 is SQIVND (reference sequence). The CDR3 totals 13 residues. DNA for the CDR3: TGTGCCAGTAGTAAGGACGGGATCTACGAGCAGTACTTC. It yields the protein CASSKDGIYEQYF.

The genes are TRBV4-1 and TRBJ1-5; D is unclear. V was shortened by 1 base and J by 3 bases, with 13 bases between the two germline ends. There are 16 residues in the CDR3. Germline assignment: CDR1 MGHRA and CDR2 YSYEKL. The CDR3 region is CASSQGSWPNNQPQHF. CDR3 nucleotides: TGCGCCAGCAGCCAAGGGTCGTGGCCGAACAATCAGCCCCAGCATTTT.

The chain has TRBV14 and TRBJ2-7, with 12 bases identical to TRBD1. The trim removed 4 bases at V and 6 bases at J, leaving 10 bases unmatched. Germline V CDR1 and CDR2: SGHDN, FVKESK. CDR3 length: 16 residues. The CDR3 here is CASSLPGQGAASEQYF. The CDR3 nucleotides are TGTGCCAGCAGCCTTCCGGGACAGGGGGCGGCCAGCGAGCAGTACTTC.

This clone came up once. The chain links TRBV5-5 to TRBJ1-5, with D possibly TRBD1 on 6 matching bases. Germline CDR1 is SGHKS and CDR2 is YYEKEE (reference sequence). The V gene lost 4 bases and the J gene lost 4 bases, with 9 bases spanning the gap. The CDR3 has 13 amino acids. The CDR3 sequence: CASSATGNQPQHF. Here the CDR3 DNA reads TGTGCCAGCAGCGCGACAGGTAATCAGCCCCAGCATTTT.

V usage is TRBV30 and J usage is TRBJ1-3; D gene ambiguous. The CDR3 contains 13 residues. Germline V gene sequence: CDR1 GTSNPN, CDR2 SVGIG (reference sequence). Trimming shortened V by 0 bases and J by 8 bases, and 11 bases separated the two germline ends. This CDR3 reads CAWSVGRRDTIYF. CDR3 coding DNA: TGTGCCTGGAGTGTAGGTCGCCGGGACACCATATATTTT.

This chain connects TRBV6-5 to TRBJ1-5, with 7 nucleotides matching TRBD1. In germline, CDR1 is MNHEY, CDR2 SVGAGI. With 6 bases clipped from V and 7 bases from J, the junction kept 12 bases outside the gene matches. The CDR3 consists of 15 residues. This CDR3 reads CASRGPDRLGQPQHF. The CDR3 DNA is TGTGCCAGCAGAGGTCCGGACAGGCTGGGACAGCCCCAGCATTTT.

This chain joins TRBV5-1 and TRBJ2-3; tentatively, D is TRBD1 (6 bases). CDR1 is SGHRS, CDR2 YFSETQ, per germline. This CDR3 contains 15 residues. Trimming took off 0 bases at V and 2 bases at J, with 10 bases between the two ends. For the CDR3, the DNA is TGCGCCAGCAGCTTGGGGACAGTTATCACAGATACGCAGTATTTT. Its protein is CASSLGTVITDTQYF.

The count of this clone is one. CDR3 loop: CAWSVPPGGYTF. The CDR3 nucleotides read TGTGCCTGGAGTGTTCCTCCGGGGGGCTACACCTTC. This chain links TRBV30 with TRBJ1-2; D unresolved. The CDR3 consists of 12 residues. From germline, CDR1 is GTSNPN and CDR2 SVGIG (reference sequence). V lost 0 bases to trimming and J lost 8 bases, with 10 bases between them.